The rows below give T cell receptor beta chains drawn from one sample of a study of Ad26.COV2.S vaccination and SARS-CoV-2 variants. The data were produced by immunoSEQ multiplex PCR, yet TCRdb's version contains in-frame clones alone and is incomplete. The sample includes fewer than 400,000 clones, about 90% of them seen just once. The sequencing used peripheral blood, collected in a trial of Ad26.COV2.S vaccine versus placebo. These receptors all come from a person between 18 and 59 years old who received the Ad26.COV2.S COVID-19 vaccine or a placebo. CDR3s include the opening cysteine and the closing phenylalanine or tryptophan. A D gene is named only where the DNA matches it firmly.

NA	TRBV4-3	TRBJ1-2	13	CASSQGPFWGYTF	TGCGCCAGCAGCCAAGGACCTTTTTGGGGCTACACCTTC
NA	TRBV10-3	TRBJ1-4	16	CAISETTGPGREKLFF	TGTGCCATCAGTGAAACAACAGGGCCGGGCAGGGAAAAACTGTTTTTT
NA	TRBV6-6	TRBJ1-3	14	CASSLLLVGNTIYF	TGTGCCAGCAGCCTCTTATTGGTGGGAAACACCATATATTTT
TRBD2	TRBV11-2	TRBJ2-2	16	CASSFVGTINTGELFF	TGTGCCAGCAGCTTTGTTGGGACTATTAACACCGGGGAGCTGTTTTTT
NA	TRBV6-5	TRBJ2-5	14	CASTPPTGWETQYF	TGTGCCAGCACCCCACCGACAGGCTGGGAGACCCAGTACTTC
NA	TRBV12-3/TRBV12-4	TRBJ1-5	13	CASSERFNQPQHF	TGTGCCAGCAGTGAGAGGTTCAATCAGCCCCAGCATTTT
TRBD1	TRBV30	TRBJ1-2	19	CAWSVKVWDSQTGGYGYTF	TGTGCCTGGAGTGTAAAAGTTTGGGACAGCCAAACCGGGGGCTATGGCTACACCTTC
NA	TRBV15	TRBJ2-7	15	CATSRDRTETYEQYF	TGTGCCACCAGCAGAGATCGGACTGAAACCTACGAGCAGTACTTC
TRBD1	TRBV7-2	TRBJ1-6	15	CASSDDRGDNSPLHF	TGTGCCAGCAGCGACGACAGGGGAGATAATTCACCCCTCCACTTT
TRBD1	TRBV7-2	TRBJ1-3	16	CASSLGAQGRGNTIYF	TGTGCCAGCAGCTTAGGGGCACAGGGGCGGGGAAACACCATATATTTT
NA	TRBV11-2	TRBJ1-6	12	CASSLVGSPLHF	TGTGCCAGCAGCCTCGTAGGCTCACCCCTCCACTTT
TRBD2	TRBV2	TRBJ2-1	15	CATQPTSGKINEQFF	TGTGCCACACAACCGACTAGCGGGAAAATCAATGAGCAGTTCTTC
TRBD2	TRBV9	TRBJ2-5	16	CASSVRAGRGKETQYF	TGTGCCAGCAGCGTAAGAGCGGGAAGGGGTAAAGAGACCCAGTACTTC
NA	TRBV19	TRBJ1-2	13	CASSIGSNYGYTF	TGTGCCAGTAGTATTGGTTCTAACTATGGCTACACCTTC
NA	TRBV30	TRBJ1-4	16	CAWSEGTGAPNEKLFF	TGTGCCTGGAGTGAAGGTACCGGGGCCCCGAATGAAAAACTGTTTTTT